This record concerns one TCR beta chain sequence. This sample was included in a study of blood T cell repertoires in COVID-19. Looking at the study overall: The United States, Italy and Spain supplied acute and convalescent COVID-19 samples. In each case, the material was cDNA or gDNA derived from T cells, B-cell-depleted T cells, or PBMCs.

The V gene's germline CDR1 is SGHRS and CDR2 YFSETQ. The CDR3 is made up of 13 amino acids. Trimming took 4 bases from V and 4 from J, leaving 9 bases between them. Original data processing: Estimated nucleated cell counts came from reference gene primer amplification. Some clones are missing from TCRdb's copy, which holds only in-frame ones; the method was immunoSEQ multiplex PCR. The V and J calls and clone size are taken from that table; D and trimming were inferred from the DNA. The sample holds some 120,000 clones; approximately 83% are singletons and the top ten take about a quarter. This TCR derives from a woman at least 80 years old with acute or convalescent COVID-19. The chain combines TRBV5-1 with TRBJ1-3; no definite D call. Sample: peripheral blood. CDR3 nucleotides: TGCGCCAGCAGCGCCAACACCGGAAACACCATATATTTT. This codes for CASSANTGNTIYF.